The entry that follows covers one T cell receptor beta chain sequence. This clone was counted a few times. There is no known antigen for this receptor. No quality values exist for individual bases; no much larger clone is one base distant. Trimming costs V 0 bases and J 2 bases, and their ends lie 14 bases apart. Measured from the cysteine to the phenylalanine, the CDR3 is 16 residues long. CDR3 DNA is the only sequence kept; it has 48 bases, read in frame from the first base. Per the germline V gene, SGHDT is the CDR1 and YYEEEE is the CDR2. One collaborating source in Seattle enrolled patients while the patients were actively infected and followed the patients over time throughout the course of disease. Whole blood was collected in K2EDTA tubes by collaborating institutions according to the institutions' own protocols. For TCRbeta analysis, collaborators shipped samples as frozen whole blood, isolated PBMCs, or DNA extracted from either of those sample types.

The data were taken from a study of blood T cell repertoires in COVID-19 (dated by TCRdb to about 2020). Describing the broader study: Samples covering the acute and convalescent phases of COVID-19 were provided by collaborators in the United States, Italy and Spain. The prospective study material was composed of cDNA or gDNA derived from T cells, B-cell-depleted T cells, or PBMCs. Deeply sampled blood TCRbeta repertoires from subjects exposed to, actively infected with, or recovered from COVID-19 were included in the dataset. The repertoires were released in a freely available public database meant as a resource for research on the immune response to SARS-CoV-2. Samples came from the ongoing ImmuneRACE study (first 160 participants) plus 1,254 subjects from 6 global collaborators. The sample metadata nearly always contained a de-identified subject ID, COVID-19 status, age in years and sex. Where HLA class I and class II types were available, the types were taken from metadata supplied by the sample provider, not from assay-based typing.

The immunoSEQ Assay, a bias-controlled multiplex PCR, was used to amplify TCRbeta CDR3 regions from genomic DNA. The study's processing was this. The number of nucleated cells in each sample was estimated by amplification of reference gene primers within the assay. Sequence reads were collapsed and filtered to measure the absolute abundance of every unique TCRbeta CDR3 rearrangement. For each sample, productive Simpson clonality was calculated as the square root of Simpson's diversity index over productive rearrangements. TCRdb's version of the immuneACCESS table is confined to in-frame rearrangements and falls short of the full clone set. An unresolved V gene accounts for under half of the shortfall where checked; the remainder is of unknown origin. The D gene and trimming were derived from the DNA, and the V and J assignments and clone size from that table. The sample table shows under 60,000 clones, and roughly 89% are seen once. Together, the top ten hold under 7.5% of the sample.

Results and caveats for the whole study, not just this receptor: The quantity of clinical and demographic metadata differed by source and by participant and was supplied without curation.

The sample was peripheral blood. This chain is built from TRBV5-6 and TRBJ1-2, and perhaps TRBD1 as D gene, on 6 matching bases. The receptor comes from a woman aged 60-75 years with COVID-19, enrolled during active disease. The CDR3 region has the sequence CASSLGSGALNYGYTF. Here is the DNA: TGTGCCAGCAGCTTGGGGTCAGGGGCCCTCAACTATGGCTACACCTTC.